Listed here are 21 T cell receptor beta chains from one sample, sequenced in a study of blood T cell repertoires in COVID-19. Produced via immunoSEQ multiplex PCR; TCRdb's table is partial and in-frame only. This table holds approximately 350,000 clones, 80% to 90% found once. Sample: peripheral blood. These receptors were obtained from a woman between 50 and 59 years old with COVID-19, enrolled during active disease.

The chain uses TRBV6-6 and TRBJ1-1, with D unclear. The CDR3 consists of 13 residues. Per the germline V gene, CDR1 is MNHNY and CDR2 is SVGAGI (reference sequence). V lost 10 bases and J 0 bases, leaving 12 bases between the germline ends. The CDR3 region has the DNA TGTGCCACCTGGCGGTCGGTGAACACTGAAGCTTTCTTT. It translates to CATWRSVNTEAFF.

The rearrangement joins TRBV7-2 to TRBJ2-3; 12 positions agree with TRBD2. The V gene end was trimmed by 5 bases and the J gene end by 5 bases; junction bases not matched to a gene: 11. Germline V gives CDR1 SGHTA, CDR2 FQGNSA. This CDR3 comprises 17 residues. CDR3 in DNA: TGTGCCAGCAGCCCCCAGACTAGCGGGAGTGTTGTAGATACGCAGTATTTT. Its protein product is CASSPQTSGSVVDTQYF.

The rearrangement uses TRBV7-9 and TRBJ2-1, with 10 bases lining up with TRBD2. The CDR3 extends over 18 amino acids. Germline values: CDR1 SEHNR, CDR2 FQNEAQ (reference sequence). V was clipped by 2 bases and J by 0 bases; unmatched bases: 7. CDR3 amino acids: CASSLLAGVRGSYNEQFF. The CDR3 DNA follows: TGTGCCAGCAGCTTACTAGCGGGAGTTCGGGGCTCCTACAATGAGCAGTTCTTC.

The chain is built from TRBV7-2 and TRBJ2-7; D remains ambiguous. Germline lookup yields CDR1 SGHTA and CDR2 FQGNSA. Trimming pared 3 bases from V and 6 bases from J, leaving 9 bases between. This CDR3 is 12 amino acids long. The CDR3 region is CASSLAGFEQYF. CDR3 sequence (DNA): TGTGCCAGCAGCTTGGCCGGGTTCGAGCAGTACTTC.

V is TRBV19 and J is TRBJ1-5; D remains unclear. The CDR3 runs 13 residues. Between the trimmed V and J ends, which lost 6 bases and 3 bases, there was a span of 9 bases. Germline V gene lookup returns CDR1 LNHDA and CDR2 SQIVND (reference sequence). This CDR3 reads CASRRAFNQPQHF. The DNA of the CDR3 is TGTGCCAGTAGGAGGGCTTTCAATCAGCCCCAGCATTTT.

The rearrangement links TRBV19 to TRBJ2-1; TRBD1 matches 8 bases. Per the germline V gene, CDR1 is LNHDA and CDR2 is SQIVND (reference sequence). This CDR3 has 13 amino acids. J lost 10 bases, V lost 3 bases, and 5 bases had no gene match. The CDR3 DNA is TGTGCCAGTAGTATCCCAGGGGGCAGGGAGCAGTTCTTC. Translated, it gives CASSIPGGREQFF.

The V gene is TRBV6-5, the J gene TRBJ1-2; D gene unclear. Trimming removed 7 bases from V and 1 base from J, with 13 bases in between. Looked up from germline, CDR1 is MNHEY and CDR2 is SVGAGI. This CDR3 comprises 14 residues. In DNA, the CDR3 is TGTGCCAGCATTTTACAGCGGATTAACTATGGCTACACCTTC. Protein sequence: CASILQRINYGYTF.

The chain uses TRBV27 and TRBJ2-1; 13 bases map to TRBD2. The germline V gene encodes CDR1 MNHEY and CDR2 SMNVEV (reference sequence). CDR3 length: 15 amino acids. The V gene end was trimmed by 6 bases and the J gene end by 4 bases; junction bases not matched to a gene: 3. Here the CDR3 reads CASRMGLAGYNEQFF. Written as DNA, the CDR3 is TGTGCCAGCAGGATGGGACTAGCGGGGTACAATGAGCAGTTCTTC.

The chain links TRBV14 to TRBJ1-1; tentatively, D is TRBD1 (6 bases). CDR1 SGHDN and CDR2 FVKESK come from the germline V gene. The CDR3 spans 14 residues. The V end was cut by 6 bases, the J end by 4 bases, with 15 bases between. For the CDR3, the DNA is TGTGCCAGCAGTGCACAGGGAGTCGGCACTGAAGCTTTCTTT. Protein sequence: CASSAQGVGTEAFF.

V usage is TRBV5-4 and J usage is TRBJ2-7, with 11 bases fitting TRBD2. The CDR3 is 14 residues long. Germline assignment: CDR1 SGHNT and CDR2 YYREEE (reference sequence). V was clipped by 4 bases and J by 5 bases; unmatched bases: 5. The CDR3 protein is CASSGTSGRNEQYF. The CDR3 DNA is TGTGCCAGCAGCGGAACTAGCGGGAGAAACGAGCAGTACTTC.

Written as DNA, the CDR3 is TGCGCCAGCAGCCCGGGACAGGGGGGGACCACCTACGAGCAGTACTTC. It specifies CASSPGQGGTTYEQYF. V is TRBV4-1 and J is TRBJ2-7, with 11 bases aligning to TRBD1. Trimming cost V 4 bases and J 2 bases; bases outside gene matches: 7. In germline, CDR1 is MGHRA, CDR2 YSYEKL. The CDR3 is 16 residues long.

The V call is TRBV7-2, the J call TRBJ2-7, with 10 nucleotides matching TRBD2. The junction had 6 bases not matched to a gene; V was cut back by 4 bases and J by 6 bases. CDR3 length equals 14 residues. From germline, CDR1 is SGHTA and CDR2 FQGNSA. CDR3 nucleotides: TGTGCCAGCAGCTCTACTAGCGGGATTGGCGAGCAGTACTTC. Protein: CASSSTSGIGEQYF.

The chain uses TRBV27 and TRBJ2-2; 8 bases align to TRBD2. The CDR3 spans 16 residues. The V segment lost 7 bases and the J segment 4 bases; nucleotides outside the gene matches: 11. Germline V gene sequence: CDR1 MNHEY, CDR2 SMNVEV (reference sequence). The CDR3: CASTFLGRVGTGELFF. CDR3 nucleotide sequence: TGTGCCAGCACCTTTCTCGGGAGGGTTGGCACCGGGGAGCTGTTTTTT.

The V call is TRBV6-2 or TRBV6-3, the J call TRBJ2-7; D unclear. There are 15 residues in the CDR3. CDR1 is MNHEY, CDR2 SVGEGT, per germline. Trimming shortened V by 2 bases and J by 7 bases, and 18 bases separated the two germline ends. CDR3 in amino acids: CASSYGQIIAVEQYF. CDR3 bases: TGTGCCAGCAGTTACGGCCAGATAATCGCCGTTGAGCAGTACTTC.

This chain connects TRBV5-4 to TRBJ1-1; D remains ambiguous. The length of the CDR3 is 12 residues. Germline loops: CDR1 SGHNT, CDR2 YYREEE (reference sequence). V lost 8 bases and J 7 bases, leaving 15 bases between the germline ends. CDR3 amino acids: CASSFLGSEAFF. The CDR3 DNA reads as TGTGCCAGTTCTTTTTTGGGCAGTGAAGCTTTCTTT.

The chain is built from TRBV7-9 and TRBJ1-6; the match to TRBD1 covers 8 bases. The CDR3 contains 14 residues. Germline assignment: CDR1 SEHNR and CDR2 FQNEAQ (reference sequence). Trimming cost V 5 bases and J 7 bases; bases outside gene matches: 4. CDR3 bases: TGTGCCAGCAGCCCCTGGGACAGGAATTCACCCCTCCACTTT. This translates into CASSPWDRNSPLHF.

The DNA for the CDR3 is TGTGCCAGCAGCTGGGACAGGGGAGTGAGCAATCAGCCCCAGCATTTT. This translates into CASSWDRGVSNQPQHF. V and J are TRBV2 and TRBJ1-5; 10 bases are shared with TRBD1. Germline CDR1 and CDR2: SNHLY and FYNNEI. The CDR3 consists of 16 residues. J lost 1 base, V lost 6 bases, and 6 bases had no gene match.

The chain carries TRBV4-1 and TRBJ2-3; D might be TRBD2 (5 bases). The CDR3 has 13 residues. Germline V gene lookup returns CDR1 MGHRA and CDR2 YSYEKL. The V gene lost 1 base and the J gene lost 4 bases, with 6 bases spanning the gap. For the CDR3, the DNA is TGCGCCAGCAGCCAAGTGGGAGCAGATACGCAGTATTTT. It codes for CASSQVGADTQYF.

The gene calls are TRBV14 and TRBJ2-7; D gene unclear. The CDR3 runs to 15 residues. The V end lost 1 base, the J end lost 6 bases, and 16 bases lay between the germline ends. Germline V lookup: CDR1 SGHDN, CDR2 FVKESK. CDR3 residues: CASSQGGLPRLEQYF. In nucleotides, the CDR3 is TGTGCCAGCAGCCAAGGTGGCCTCCCGAGGCTCGAGCAGTACTTC.

The chain recombines TRBV30 with TRBJ2-2; the D gene is possibly TRBD2 (6 bases). Germline CDR1 is GTSNPN and CDR2 is SVGIG (reference sequence). V was shortened by 3 bases and J by 7 bases, with 18 bases between the two germline ends. The CDR3 length is 15 residues. CDR3: CAWSAPGLGGGELFF. CDR3 DNA: TGTGCCTGGAGCGCACCGGGACTCGGGGGCGGGGAGCTGTTTTTT.

The rearrangement joins TRBV9 to TRBJ2-7, with D possibly being TRBD1 (5 bases). The CDR3 consists of 13 residues. In germline, CDR1 is SGDLS, CDR2 YYNGEE. V dropped 4 bases and J dropped 5 bases, with 13 bases sitting between them. CDR3 sequence reads: CASSHLGAHEQYF. The CDR3 coding sequence is TGTGCCAGCAGCCACCTTGGGGCGCACGAGCAGTACTTC. Combining the CDR3 with reference TRBV9 and TRBJ2-7 gives the whole variable domain DSGVTQTPKHLITATGQRVTLRCSPRSGDLSVYWYQQSLDQGLQFLIQYYNGEERAKGNILERFSAQQFPDLHSELNLSSLELGDSALYFCASSHLGAHEQYFGPGTRLTVT.